This T cell receptor (beta chain) was recovered during a study of CD8+ T cells in alopecia areata. Points from the study as a whole: Especially in alopecia totalis/universalis, lesional scalp showed greater clonality than normal scalp did. TCRs were shared less clearly across patients than in mice, possibly for HLA-related reasons.

With respect to this clone: What it recognizes is unknown.

In each case, RNA was isolated and then reverse transcribed into cDNA as the sequencing template. Profiling relied on immunoSEQ multiplex PCR, and the TCRdb table lists in-frame clones only, not all of them. Of over 150,000 clones in the sample, approximately 60% are singletons; the top ten hold approximately 0.69%. Treatment defined: oral pan-JAK inhibitor, 5-10 mg twice daily. This receptor was obtained from a human donor with alopecia areata. The sequenced sample was CD4+ T cells sorted from blood, obtained at week 4, from a patient treated with tofacitinib.

As DNA, the CDR3 is TGTGCCAGCAGTTACGGCCAACTAGACAGCTATGGCTACACCTTC. It specifies CASSYGQLDSYGYTF. The chain joins TRBV6-5 to TRBJ1-2, with a tentative D call TRBD1 (5 bases). V lost 2 bases and J lost 4, with 14 bases in between. This CDR3 comprises 15 residues. Germline CDR1 and CDR2: MNHEY and SVGAGI.